Listed below are T cell receptor beta chains from one sample, sequenced in a study of cytomegalovirus exposure and HLA in healthy donors. Clones were read by immunoSEQ multiplex PCR, and TCRdb kept only the in-frame ones, dropping some. The table has 150,000 to 200,000 clones, around 88% seen once. Sequencing input: PBMCs. Receptors were obtained from a young woman in good health and CMV-seronegative. Both conserved end residues are part of each CDR3. The D gene is left open where the match is weak. Expanded clones are given a class, and other clones once, few, many or no size at all.

j_call clone_size d_call v_call cdr3_aa cdr3_nt
TRBJ1-1 NA TRBD1 TRBV19 CASSPRDRSLAFF TGTGCCAGTAGTCCCCGGGACAGGAGTTTGGCTTTCTTT
TRBJ1-3 NA NA TRBV29-1 CSVANGVEGNTIYF TGCAGCGTAGCTAACGGGGTCGAAGGAAACACCATATATTTT
TRBJ2-3 few TRBD2 TRBV7-6 CASSSPGGRTDTQYF TGTGCCAGCAGCTCTCCGGGAGGACGCACAGATACGCAGTATTTT
TRBJ1-5 NA NA TRBV11-3 CASSLRQGNQPQHF TGTGCCAGCAGCTTAAGGCAGGGCAATCAGCCCCAGCATTTT
TRBJ2-3 NA NA TRBV29-1 CSVGGGEHGTDTQYF TGCAGCGTTGGTGGAGGGGAGCATGGCACAGATACGCAGTATTTT
TRBJ2-7 NA NA TRBV6-5 CASSLEPGLGPYEQYF TGTGCCAGCAGTTTAGAACCTGGGTTGGGCCCCTACGAGCAGTACTTC
TRBJ1-1 once NA TRBV4-2 CASSQEPAGYTEAFF TGTGCCAGCAGCCAAGAGCCGGCGGGGTACACTGAAGCTTTCTTT
TRBJ1-1 NA NA TRBV9 CASSVAGARTEAFF TGTGCCAGCAGCGTTGCAGGGGCGAGGACTGAAGCTTTCTTT
TRBJ2-7 NA TRBD1 TRBV6-5 CASSKTGVGSYEQYF TGTGCCAGCAGTAAGACAGGGGTTGGTTCGTACGAGCAGTACTTC
TRBJ2-1 NA TRBD2 TRBV6-6 CASGTSGLTDYNEQFF TGTGCCAGCGGGACTAGCGGGCTTACCGATTACAATGAGCAGTTCTTC
TRBJ2-7 NA NA TRBV5-4 CASSLGSAYEQYF TGTGCCAGCAGCTTGGGCAGCGCCTACGAGCAGTACTTC
TRBJ2-6 NA NA TRBV2 CASSVGANVLTF TGTGCCAGCTCCGTGGGGGCCAACGTCCTGACTTTC
TRBJ2-5 once NA TRBV5-4 CASRTFPRGHRQETQYF TGTGCCAGCAGAACATTCCCCAGAGGGCACCGACAAGAGACCCAGTACTTC
TRBJ2-1 NA NA TRBV5-6 CASSSSRRWGPYNEQFF TGTGCCAGCAGCTCCTCTCGAAGGTGGGGCCCATACAATGAGCAGTTCTTC
TRBJ1-1 NA NA TRBV5-1 CASSLEWRVSTEAFF TGCGCCAGCAGCTTGGAGTGGAGGGTATCCACTGAAGCTTTCTTT
TRBJ1-2 few NA TRBV4-1 CASSQGGTNYGYTF TGCGCCAGCAGCCAAGGAGGAACCAACTATGGCTACACCTTC
TRBJ1-2 NA TRBD1 TRBV7-2 CASSPRQGLYYGYTF TGTGCCAGCAGCCCCCGACAGGGACTGTACTATGGCTACACCTTC